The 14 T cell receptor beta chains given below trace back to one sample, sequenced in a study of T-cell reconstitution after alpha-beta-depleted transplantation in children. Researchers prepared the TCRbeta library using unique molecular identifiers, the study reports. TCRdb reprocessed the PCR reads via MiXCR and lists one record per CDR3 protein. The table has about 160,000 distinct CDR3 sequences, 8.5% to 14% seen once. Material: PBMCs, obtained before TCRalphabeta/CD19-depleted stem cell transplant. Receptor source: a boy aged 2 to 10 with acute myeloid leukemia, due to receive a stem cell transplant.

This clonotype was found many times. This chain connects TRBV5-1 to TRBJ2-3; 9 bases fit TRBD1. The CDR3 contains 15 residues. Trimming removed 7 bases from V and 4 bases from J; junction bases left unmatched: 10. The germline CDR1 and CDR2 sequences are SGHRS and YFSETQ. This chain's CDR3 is CASFTGTGLADTQYF. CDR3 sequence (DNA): TGCGCCAGCTTCACAGGGACAGGGCTCGCAGATACGCAGTATTTT. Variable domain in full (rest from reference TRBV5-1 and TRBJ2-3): KAGVTQTPRYLIKTRGQQVTLSCSPISGHRSVSWYQQTPGQGLQFLFEYFSETQRNKGNFPGRFSGRQFSNSRSEMNVSTLELGDSALYLCASFTGTGLADTQYFGPGTRLTVL.

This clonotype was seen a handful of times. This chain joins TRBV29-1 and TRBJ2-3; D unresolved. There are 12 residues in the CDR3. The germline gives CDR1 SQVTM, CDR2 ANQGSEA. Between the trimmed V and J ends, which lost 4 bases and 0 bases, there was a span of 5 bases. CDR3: CSVGDSTDTQYF. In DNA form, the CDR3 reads TGCAGCGTTGGGGATAGCACAGATACGCAGTATTTT.

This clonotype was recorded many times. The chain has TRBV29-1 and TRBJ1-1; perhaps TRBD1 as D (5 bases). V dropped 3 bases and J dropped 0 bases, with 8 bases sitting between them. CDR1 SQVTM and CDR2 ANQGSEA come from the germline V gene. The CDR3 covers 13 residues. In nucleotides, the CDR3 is TGCAGCGTTGAGAAGGGGATGAACACTGAAGCTTTCTTT. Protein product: CSVEKGMNTEAFF.

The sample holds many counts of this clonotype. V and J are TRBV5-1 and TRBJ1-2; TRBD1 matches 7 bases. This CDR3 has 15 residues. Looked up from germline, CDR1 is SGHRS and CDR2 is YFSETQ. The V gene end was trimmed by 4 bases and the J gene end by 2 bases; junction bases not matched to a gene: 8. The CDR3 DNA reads TGCGCCAGCAGCGCAGACCCGGACAGGAACTATGGCTACACCTTC. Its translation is CASSADPDRNYGYTF.

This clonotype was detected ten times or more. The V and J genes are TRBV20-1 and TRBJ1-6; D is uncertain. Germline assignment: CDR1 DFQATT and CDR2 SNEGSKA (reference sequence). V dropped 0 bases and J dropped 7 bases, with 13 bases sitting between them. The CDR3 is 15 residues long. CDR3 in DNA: TGCAGTGCTAGAGATTCCGCCGAGGGAAATTCACCCCTCCACTTT. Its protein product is CSARDSAEGNSPLHF.

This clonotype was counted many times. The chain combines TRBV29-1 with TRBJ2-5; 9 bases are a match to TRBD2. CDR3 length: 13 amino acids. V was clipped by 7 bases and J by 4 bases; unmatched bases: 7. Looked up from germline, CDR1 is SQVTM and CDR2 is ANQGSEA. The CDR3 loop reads CSDRAGGAETQYF. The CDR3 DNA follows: TGCAGCGACCGAGCGGGGGGTGCAGAGACCCAGTACTTC.

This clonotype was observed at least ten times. The CDR3 loop is CSARVRSGRGNTIYF. The CDR3 coding sequence is TGCAGTGCTAGAGTGCGGTCAGGGAGGGGAAACACCATATATTTT. The J gene is TRBJ1-3, the V gene TRBV20-1; TRBD1 is a possible D gene (5 bases). CDR1 and CDR2 from the germline V gene are DFQATT and SNEGSKA (reference sequence). Trimming removed 1 base at V and 4 bases at J, with 14 bases between. The CDR3 extends over 15 amino acids.

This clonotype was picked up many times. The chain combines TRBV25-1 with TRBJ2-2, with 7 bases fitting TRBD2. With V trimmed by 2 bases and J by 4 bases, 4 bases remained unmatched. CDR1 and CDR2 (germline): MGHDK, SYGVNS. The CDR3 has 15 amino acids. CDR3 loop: CASSESGALTGELFF. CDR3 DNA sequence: TGTGCCAGCAGTGAAAGCGGGGCTCTCACCGGGGAGCTGTTTTTT.

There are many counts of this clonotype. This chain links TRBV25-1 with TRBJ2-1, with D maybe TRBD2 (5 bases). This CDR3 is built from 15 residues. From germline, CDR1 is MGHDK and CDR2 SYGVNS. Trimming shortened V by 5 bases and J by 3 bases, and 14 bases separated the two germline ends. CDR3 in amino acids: CASSPSPRDYNEQFF. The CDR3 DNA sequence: TGTGCCAGCAGTCCCTCTCCCCGGGACTACAATGAGCAGTTCTTC.

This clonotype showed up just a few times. Here the CDR3 DNA reads TGTGCCAGCTCTCCGACTAGCGGGAGGTACGAGCAGTACTTC. Its protein product is CASSPTSGRYEQYF. The chain uses TRBV18 and TRBJ2-7; TRBD2 agrees at 13 bases. CDR3 length: 14 amino acids. Germline V gene sequence: CDR1 KGHSH, CDR2 LQKENI. J gave up 4 bases and V 6 bases, and 3 bases lay outside the gene matches.

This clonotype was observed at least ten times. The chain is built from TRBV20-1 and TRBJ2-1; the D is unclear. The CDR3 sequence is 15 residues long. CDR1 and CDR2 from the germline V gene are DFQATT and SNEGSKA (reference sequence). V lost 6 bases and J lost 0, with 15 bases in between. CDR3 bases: TGCAGTGCCCAACTTGCGGCCTCCTCCTACAATGAGCAGTTCTTC. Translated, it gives CSAQLAASSYNEQFF.

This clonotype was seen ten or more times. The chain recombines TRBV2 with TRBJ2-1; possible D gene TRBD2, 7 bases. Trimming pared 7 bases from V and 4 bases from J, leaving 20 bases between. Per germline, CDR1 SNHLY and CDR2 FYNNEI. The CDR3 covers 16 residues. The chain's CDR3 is CASIFLAGALYNEQFF. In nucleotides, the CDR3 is TGTGCCAGCATATTTTTGGCGGGGGCACTATACAATGAGCAGTTCTTC. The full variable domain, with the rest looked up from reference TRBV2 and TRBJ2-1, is EPEVTQTPSHQVTQMGQEVILRCVPISNHLYFYWYRQILGQKVEFLVSFYNNEISEKSEIFDDQFSVERPDGSNFTLKIRSTKLEDSAMYFCASIFLAGALYNEQFFGPGTRLTVL.

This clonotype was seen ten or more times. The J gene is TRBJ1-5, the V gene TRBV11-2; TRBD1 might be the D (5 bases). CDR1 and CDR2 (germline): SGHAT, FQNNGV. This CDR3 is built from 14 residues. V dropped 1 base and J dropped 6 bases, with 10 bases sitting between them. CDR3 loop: CASSLAGGGQPQHF. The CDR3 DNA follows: TGTGCCAGCAGCTTAGCCGGGGGGGGTCAGCCCCAGCATTTT.

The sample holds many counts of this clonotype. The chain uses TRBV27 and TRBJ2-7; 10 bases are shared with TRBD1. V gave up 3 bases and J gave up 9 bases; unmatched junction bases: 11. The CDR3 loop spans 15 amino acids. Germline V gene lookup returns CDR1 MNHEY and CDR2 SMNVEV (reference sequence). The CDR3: CASSFCWDRGEWQYV. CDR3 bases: TGTGCCAGCAGTTTCTGCTGGGACAGGGGCGAGTGGCAGTACGTC.